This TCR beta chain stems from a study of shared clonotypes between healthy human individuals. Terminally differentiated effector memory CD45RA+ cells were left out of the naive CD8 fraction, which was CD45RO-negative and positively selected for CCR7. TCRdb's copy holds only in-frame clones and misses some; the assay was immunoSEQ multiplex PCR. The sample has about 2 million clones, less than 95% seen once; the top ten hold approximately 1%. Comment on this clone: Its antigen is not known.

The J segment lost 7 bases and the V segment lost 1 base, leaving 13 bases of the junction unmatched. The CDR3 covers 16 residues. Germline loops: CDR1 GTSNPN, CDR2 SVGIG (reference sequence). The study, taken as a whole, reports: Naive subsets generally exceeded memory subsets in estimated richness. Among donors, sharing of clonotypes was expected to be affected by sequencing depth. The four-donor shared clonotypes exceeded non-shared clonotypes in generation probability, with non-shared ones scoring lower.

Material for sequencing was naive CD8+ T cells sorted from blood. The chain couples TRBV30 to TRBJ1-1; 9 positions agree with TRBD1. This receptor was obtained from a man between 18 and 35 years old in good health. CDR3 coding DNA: TGTGCCTGGAGTGGCCCTCTATTACAGGGGGCATTTGAAGCTTTCTTT. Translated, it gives CAWSGPLLQGAFEAFF. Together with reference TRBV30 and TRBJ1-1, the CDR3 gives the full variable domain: SQTIHQWPATLVQPVGSPLSLECTVEGTSNPNLYWYRQAAGRGLQLLFYSVGIGQISSEVPQNLSASRPQDRQFILSSKKLLLSDSGFYLCAWSGPLLQGAFEAFFGQGTRLTVV.